The rows below give T cell receptor beta chains drawn from one sample of a study of blood T cells in healthy people across ages. TCRdb redid the calling of the 5' RACE reads with MiXCR, one entry per CDR3 protein. Of over a million distinct CDR3 sequences in the sample, roughly 45% were seen once. The sample consisted of blood. All receptors derive from a woman aged 55-75 years in good health. The CDR3 runs from the conserved cysteine through the conserved F or W. Each record gives: CDR3 protein, CDR3 DNA, D gene, clone size, V gene, J gene. The D gene is left open where the match is weak. Expanded clones get a size class; other rows say once, few or many, or leave the size out.

CDR3aa: CASSESENYGYTF
CDR3nt: TGTGCCAGCAGTGAATCAGAGAACTATGGCTACACCTTC
d_gene: .
abundance: few
v_gene: TRBV2
j_gene: TRBJ1-2

CDR3aa: CASNSPGGISYEQYF
CDR3nt: TGTGCCAGCAATTCTCCTGGGGGGATTTCCTACGAGCAGTACTTC
d_gene: .
abundance: .
v_gene: TRBV28
j_gene: TRBJ2-7

CDR3aa: CSARDLAGESYNEQFF
CDR3nt: TGCAGTGCTAGAGATTTAGCGGGAGAGTCCTACAATGAGCAGTTCTTC
d_gene: TRBD2
abundance: .
v_gene: TRBV20-1
j_gene: TRBJ2-1

CDR3aa: CASSRDRATNYGYTF
CDR3nt: TGTGCCAGCAGCAGAGACAGGGCTACTAACTATGGCTACACCTTC
d_gene: .
abundance: .
v_gene: TRBV21-1
j_gene: TRBJ1-2

CDR3aa: CASSLVMAGWDNEQFF
CDR3nt: TGTGCCAGCAGCTTAGTGATGGCGGGCTGGGACAATGAGCAGTTCTTC
d_gene: .
abundance: few
v_gene: TRBV7-9
j_gene: TRBJ2-1

CDR3aa: CASSYSGSVNEQYF
CDR3nt: TGTGCCAGCAGTTATAGCGGGAGTGTCAATGAGCAGTACTTC
d_gene: TRBD2
abundance: .
v_gene: TRBV6-2/TRBV6-3
j_gene: TRBJ2-7

CDR3aa: CASAPGSGSDTQYF
CDR3nt: TGTGCCAGCGCCCCGGGGAGCGGTTCAGATACGCAGTATTTT
d_gene: .
abundance: .
v_gene: TRBV12-3/TRBV12-4
j_gene: TRBJ2-3

CDR3aa: CASSYSVPGGNTEAFF
CDR3nt: TGTGCCAGCAGTTACTCGGTCCCAGGGGGAAACACTGAAGCTTTCTTT
d_gene: TRBD1
abundance: once
v_gene: TRBV6-5
j_gene: TRBJ1-1

CDR3aa: CASSESSRRSGNTIYF
CDR3nt: TGCGCCAGCAGTGAGTCCTCCAGGCGCTCTGGAAACACCATATATTTT
d_gene: .
abundance: .
v_gene: TRBV10-1
j_gene: TRBJ1-3

CDR3aa: CATATIAGGFETQYF
CDR3nt: TGTGCCACCGCTACTATAGCGGGAGGTTTTGAGACCCAGTACTTC
d_gene: TRBD2
abundance: .
v_gene: TRBV27
j_gene: TRBJ2-5

CDR3aa: CASSLAGTNTGELFF
CDR3nt: TGTGCCAGCAGTTTGGCGGGGACGAACACCGGGGAGCTGTTTTTT
d_gene: .
abundance: .
v_gene: TRBV27
j_gene: TRBJ2-2

CDR3aa: CSAPIAGGFPEQYF
CDR3nt: TGCAGTGCTCCTATAGCGGGAGGCTTTCCCGAGCAGTACTTC
d_gene: TRBD2
abundance: .
v_gene: TRBV20-1
j_gene: TRBJ2-7

CDR3aa: CASSQDFRTGGIAGYTF
CDR3nt: TGTGCCAGCAGCCAAGATTTCAGGACAGGGGGGATAGCTGGCTACACCTTC
d_gene: TRBD1
abundance: many
v_gene: TRBV4-2
j_gene: TRBJ1-2

CDR3aa: CASSLGGVENSPLHF
CDR3nt: TGTGCCAGCAGTTTAGGTGGTGTGGAGAATTCACCCCTCCACTTT
d_gene: .
abundance: .
v_gene: TRBV12-3/TRBV12-4
j_gene: TRBJ1-6

CDR3aa: CSAIPGQGIESYNEQYF
CDR3nt: TGCAGTGCTATCCCGGGACAGGGGATTGAGTCCTACAATGAGCAGTACTTC
d_gene: TRBD1
abundance: few
v_gene: TRBV20-1
j_gene: TRBJ2-7

CDR3aa: CASSSRDRVSYGYTF
CDR3nt: TGTGCCAGCAGCTCCCGGGACAGAGTTTCCTATGGCTACACCTTC
d_gene: TRBD1
abundance: .
v_gene: TRBV7-9
j_gene: TRBJ1-2

CDR3aa: CASSSGGGYGYTF
CDR3nt: TGTGCCAGCAGTTCAGGGGGTGGCTATGGCTACACCTTC
d_gene: TRBD1
abundance: many
v_gene: TRBV27
j_gene: TRBJ1-2

CDR3aa: CASRGLGGWGTDTQYF
CDR3nt: TGTGCCAGCAGGGGACTTGGGGGCTGGGGAACAGATACGCAGTATTTT
d_gene: .
abundance: .
v_gene: TRBV28
j_gene: TRBJ2-3

CDR3aa: CSARPGLAGGMETQYF
CDR3nt: TGCAGTGCTAGACCGGGACTAGCGGGAGGGATGGAGACCCAGTACTTC
d_gene: TRBD2
abundance: .
v_gene: TRBV20-1
j_gene: TRBJ2-5

CDR3aa: CASSLYTRQGSSPLHF
CDR3nt: TGTGCCAGCAGTTTATACACCAGACAGGGGAGTTCACCCCTCCACTTT
d_gene: TRBD1
abundance: few
v_gene: TRBV27
j_gene: TRBJ1-6

CDR3aa: CASKTGRVGGYTF
CDR3nt: TGTGCCAGCAAAACAGGGAGAGTAGGCGGCTACACCTTC
d_gene: .
abundance: .
v_gene: TRBV7-9
j_gene: TRBJ1-2

CDR3aa: CASRRGAGTYEQYF
CDR3nt: TGTGCCAGCAGGAGGGGAGCGGGAACCTACGAGCAGTACTTC
d_gene: TRBD2
abundance: .
v_gene: TRBV27
j_gene: TRBJ2-7

CDR3aa: CASSFISGPNDEQFF
CDR3nt: TGTGCCAGCAGCTTTATCAGCGGGCCTAACGATGAGCAGTTCTTC
d_gene: .
abundance: .
v_gene: TRBV13
j_gene: TRBJ2-1

CDR3aa: CASSQGWTAGYEQYF
CDR3nt: TGTGCCAGCAGCCAAGGTTGGACCGCGGGGTACGAGCAGTACTTC
d_gene: .
abundance: few
v_gene: TRBV4-2
j_gene: TRBJ2-7

CDR3aa: CASAGQGYNEQFF
CDR3nt: TGTGCCAGTGCGGGACAGGGGTACAATGAGCAGTTCTTC
d_gene: TRBD1
abundance: .
v_gene: TRBV9
j_gene: TRBJ2-1

CDR3aa: CASSLGRGHTEAFF
CDR3nt: TGTGCCAGCAGCTTAGGCAGGGGGCACACTGAAGCTTTCTTT
d_gene: TRBD1
abundance: .
v_gene: TRBV11-1
j_gene: TRBJ1-1

CDR3aa: CASSMTSGFTDTQYF
CDR3nt: TGTGCCAGCAGTATGACTAGCGGGTTCACAGATACGCAGTATTTT
d_gene: TRBD2
abundance: few
v_gene: TRBV27
j_gene: TRBJ2-3

CDR3aa: CASSVKLAGNEQYF
CDR3nt: TGTGCCAGCAGCGTAAAGCTAGCGGGCAATGAGCAGTACTTC
d_gene: .
abundance: .
v_gene: TRBV21-1
j_gene: TRBJ2-7

CDR3aa: CASTAGVLYNEQYF
CDR3nt: TGTGCCAGCACGGCGGGAGTACTCTACAATGAGCAGTACTTC
d_gene: TRBD2
abundance: .
v_gene: TRBV7-9
j_gene: TRBJ2-5

CDR3aa: CASSTTGGGVETQYF
CDR3nt: TGTGCCAGCAGCACGACAGGGGGCGGTGTAGAGACCCAGTACTTC
d_gene: TRBD1
abundance: many
v_gene: TRBV12-3/TRBV12-4
j_gene: TRBJ2-5

CDR3aa: CASSQIRTAEQYF
CDR3nt: TGTGCCAGCAGCCAAATCAGGACAGCCGAGCAGTACTTC
d_gene: .
abundance: .
v_gene: TRBV14
j_gene: TRBJ2-7

CDR3aa: CASRGTGGETQYF
CDR3nt: TGTGCCAGCAGGGGGACAGGGGGGGAGACCCAGTACTTC
d_gene: TRBD1
abundance: .
v_gene: TRBV2
j_gene: TRBJ2-5

CDR3aa: CAIRETGGPYEQYF
CDR3nt: TGTGCCATCAGGGAGACAGGGGGTCCCTACGAGCAGTACTTC
d_gene: TRBD1
abundance: few
v_gene: TRBV10-3
j_gene: TRBJ2-7

CDR3aa: CASSHPGLATPYEQYF
CDR3nt: TGTGCCAGCAGCCACCCGGGACTAGCGACTCCCTACGAGCAGTACTTC
d_gene: TRBD2
abundance: .
v_gene: TRBV6-6
j_gene: TRBJ2-7

CDR3aa: CASSRDWVINSNQPQHF
CDR3nt: TGTGCCAGCAGTCGTGACTGGGTGATAAATAGCAATCAGCCCCAGCATTTT
d_gene: .
abundance: few
v_gene: TRBV4-2
j_gene: TRBJ1-5

CDR3aa: CSVRGLASTYEQYF
CDR3nt: TGCAGTGTCCGGGGACTAGCGTCTACCTACGAGCAGTACTTC
d_gene: TRBD2
abundance: few
v_gene: TRBV20-1
j_gene: TRBJ2-7

CDR3aa: CASSFGTGGSGAQYF
CDR3nt: TGTGCCAGCAGTTTCGGGACAGGGGGATCCGGGGCCCAGTACTTC
d_gene: TRBD1
abundance: few
v_gene: TRBV27
j_gene: TRBJ2-5

CDR3aa: CASSLEWGHNEQYF
CDR3nt: TGCGCCAGCAGCTTGGAATGGGGGCACAATGAGCAGTACTTC
d_gene: .
abundance: .
v_gene: TRBV5-1
j_gene: TRBJ2-7

CDR3aa: CASSLGAVAGGNEQFF
CDR3nt: TGTGCCAGCAGCTTAGGGGCGGTCGCGGGGGGCAATGAGCAGTTCTTC
d_gene: TRBD2
abundance: .
v_gene: TRBV11-1
j_gene: TRBJ2-1

CDR3aa: CASSWNQPQHF
CDR3nt: TGTGCCAGCAGTTGGAATCAGCCCCAGCATTTT
d_gene: .
abundance: .
v_gene: TRBV28
j_gene: TRBJ1-5

CDR3aa: CSVQTRYEQYF
CDR3nt: TGCAGCGTTCAAACAAGATACGAGCAGTACTTC
d_gene: .
abundance: .
v_gene: TRBV29-1
j_gene: TRBJ2-7

CDR3aa: CASSVGHSYEQYF
CDR3nt: TGTGCCAGCAGCGTAGGACACAGCTACGAGCAGTACTTC
d_gene: .
abundance: few
v_gene: TRBV9
j_gene: TRBJ2-7

CDR3aa: CATREAGVPYEQYF
CDR3nt: TGTGCCACCAGAGAAGCGGGAGTGCCCTACGAGCAGTACTTC
d_gene: TRBD2
abundance: .
v_gene: TRBV15
j_gene: TRBJ2-7

CDR3aa: CASSLDEYGQYF
CDR3nt: TGTGCCAGCAGCTTAGATGAGTACGGGCAGTACTTC
d_gene: .
abundance: .
v_gene: TRBV11-1
j_gene: TRBJ2-7

CDR3aa: CASSSRTGISYNEQFF
CDR3nt: TGTGCCAGCAGTTCCCGAACAGGGATCTCCTACAATGAGCAGTTCTTC
d_gene: .
abundance: .
v_gene: TRBV6-9
j_gene: TRBJ2-1

CDR3aa: CASMEGSGYNEQYF
CDR3nt: TGTGCCAGCATGGAGGGTAGCGGGTACAATGAGCAGTACTTC
d_gene: TRBD2
abundance: .
v_gene: TRBV27
j_gene: TRBJ2-5

CDR3aa: CASSQRDNLNIQYF
CDR3nt: TGTGCCAGCAGCCAAAGGGACAACTTAAACATTCAGTACTTC
d_gene: .
abundance: .
v_gene: TRBV14
j_gene: TRBJ2-4

CDR3aa: CASSNRQVAKNIQYF
CDR3nt: TGTGCCAGCAGCAACAGGCAGGTAGCCAAAAACATTCAGTACTTC
d_gene: .
abundance: .
v_gene: TRBV21-1
j_gene: TRBJ2-4

CDR3aa: CASSQDYRVDGYTF
CDR3nt: TGCGCCAGCAGCCAAGATTACAGGGTGGATGGCTACACCTTC
d_gene: .
abundance: many
v_gene: TRBV4-1
j_gene: TRBJ1-2

CDR3aa: CASSSRTYEQYF
CDR3nt: TGTGCCAGCAGCTCGCGCACCTACGAGCAGTACTTC
d_gene: .
abundance: many
v_gene: TRBV11-2
j_gene: TRBJ2-7

CDR3aa: CASSLEEQRTPYEQYF
CDR3nt: TGTGCCAGCAGCTTAGAGGAACAGCGGACCCCCTACGAGCAGTACTTC
d_gene: .
abundance: .
v_gene: TRBV7-8
j_gene: TRBJ2-7

CDR3aa: CASSEPSGSTDTQYF
CDR3nt: TGTGCCAGCAGTGAGCCTAGCGGGAGCACAGATACGCAGTATTTT
d_gene: TRBD2
abundance: few
v_gene: TRBV2
j_gene: TRBJ2-3

CDR3aa: CASSLEIDYGYTF
CDR3nt: TGTGCCAGCAGCTTAGAGATAGACTATGGCTACACCTTC
d_gene: .
abundance: .
v_gene: TRBV7-2
j_gene: TRBJ1-2

CDR3aa: CASGPPENYNEQFF
CDR3nt: TGCGCCAGCGGCCCCCCAGAAAACTACAATGAGCAGTTCTTC
d_gene: .
abundance: .
v_gene: TRBV5-1
j_gene: TRBJ2-1

CDR3aa: CASIYRDRGGTQYF
CDR3nt: TGTGCCAGCATCTACCGGGACAGGGGAGGTACGCAGTATTTT
d_gene: TRBD1
abundance: .
v_gene: TRBV5-5
j_gene: TRBJ2-3

CDR3aa: CASSLRGTGVTGANVLTF
CDR3nt: TGCGCCAGCAGCTTGAGGGGCACAGGGGTGACTGGGGCCAACGTCCTGACTTTC
d_gene: TRBD1
abundance: few
v_gene: TRBV5-1
j_gene: TRBJ2-6

CDR3aa: CASSSRGQGRPYEQYF
CDR3nt: TGTGCCAGCAGTTCCCGGGGACAGGGGAGACCCTACGAGCAGTACTTC
d_gene: TRBD1
abundance: few
v_gene: TRBV27
j_gene: TRBJ2-7

CDR3aa: CASSQEWRDNEQFF
CDR3nt: TGTGCCAGCAGCCAAGAATGGAGGGACAATGAGCAGTTCTTC
d_gene: .
abundance: .
v_gene: TRBV3-1
j_gene: TRBJ2-1

CDR3aa: CSVVGERAEAFF
CDR3nt: TGCAGCGTTGTGGGGGAGAGGGCTGAAGCTTTCTTT
d_gene: .
abundance: .
v_gene: TRBV29-1
j_gene: TRBJ1-1

CDR3aa: CASSLGGGALEETQYF
CDR3nt: TGTGCCAGCAGTTTAGGGGGGGGCGCTTTAGAAGAGACCCAGTACTTC
d_gene: .
abundance: .
v_gene: TRBV27
j_gene: TRBJ2-5